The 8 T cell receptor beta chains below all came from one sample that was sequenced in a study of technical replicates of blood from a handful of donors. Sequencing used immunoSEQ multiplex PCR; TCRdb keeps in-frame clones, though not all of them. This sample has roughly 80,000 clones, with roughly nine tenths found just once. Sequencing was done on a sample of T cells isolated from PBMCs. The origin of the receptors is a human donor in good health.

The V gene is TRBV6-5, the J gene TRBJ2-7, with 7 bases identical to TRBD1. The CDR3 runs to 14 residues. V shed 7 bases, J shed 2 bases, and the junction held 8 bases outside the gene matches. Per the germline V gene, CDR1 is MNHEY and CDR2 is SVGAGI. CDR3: CASKGTALTYEQYF. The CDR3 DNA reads TGTGCCAGCAAGGGGACAGCGCTAACCTACGAGCAGTACTTC.

Written as DNA, the CDR3 is TGTGCCACCAGCAAGCGGGAGGGCCTCACCGGGGAGCTGTTTTTT. Amino acid sequence: CATSKREGLTGELFF. The V and J genes are TRBV15 and TRBJ2-2, with TRBD2 identical over 10 bases. Germline trimming cut 4 bases from V and 4 bases from J; bases unmatched to any gene: 3. Germline V gives CDR1 LNHNV, CDR2 YYDKDF (reference sequence). The CDR3 covers 15 residues.

CDR3 sequence: CATSGGSYEQYF. CDR3 bases: TGTGCCACTTCGGGGGGTTCCTACGAGCAGTACTTC. V and J are TRBV15 and TRBJ2-7; 7 nucleotides match TRBD2. V dropped 9 bases and J dropped 1; count of bases not matched to a gene: 3. Germline-derived CDR1 and CDR2 are LNHNV and YYDKDF (reference sequence). The length of the CDR3 is 12 residues. Looking up the rest from reference TRBV15 and TRBJ2-7 gives the full variable domain: DAMVIQNPRYQVTQFGKPVTLSCSQTLNHNVMYWYQQKSSQAPKLLFHYYDKDFNNEADTPDNFQSRRPNTSFCFLDIRSPGLGDTAMYLCATSGGSYEQYFGPGTRLTVT.

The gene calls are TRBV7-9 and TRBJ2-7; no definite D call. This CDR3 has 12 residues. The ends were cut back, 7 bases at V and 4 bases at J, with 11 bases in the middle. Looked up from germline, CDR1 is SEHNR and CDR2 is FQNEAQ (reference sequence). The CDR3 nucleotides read TGTGCCAGCACCCGAGAACGATACGAGCAGTACTTC. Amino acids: CASTRERYEQYF.

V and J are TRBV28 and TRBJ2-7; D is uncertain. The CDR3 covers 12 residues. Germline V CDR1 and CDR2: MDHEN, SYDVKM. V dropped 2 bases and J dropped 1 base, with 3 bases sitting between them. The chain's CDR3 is CASSLLSYEQYF. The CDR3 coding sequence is TGTGCCAGCAGTTTACTATCCTACGAGCAGTACTTC.

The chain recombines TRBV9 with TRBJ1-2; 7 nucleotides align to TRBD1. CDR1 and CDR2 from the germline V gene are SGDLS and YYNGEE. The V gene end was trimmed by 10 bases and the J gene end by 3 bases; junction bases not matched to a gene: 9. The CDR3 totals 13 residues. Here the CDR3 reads CASRSQGDYGYTF. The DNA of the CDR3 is TGTGCCTCTCGGTCCCAGGGGGACTATGGCTACACCTTC.

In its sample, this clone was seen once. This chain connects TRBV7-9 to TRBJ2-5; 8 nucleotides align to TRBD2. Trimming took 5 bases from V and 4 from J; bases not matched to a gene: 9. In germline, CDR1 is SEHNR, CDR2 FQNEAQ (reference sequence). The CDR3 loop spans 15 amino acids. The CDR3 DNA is TGTGCCAGCAGCCCGAACGGGGGGGCGGGAGAGACCCAGTACTTC. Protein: CASSPNGGAGETQYF.

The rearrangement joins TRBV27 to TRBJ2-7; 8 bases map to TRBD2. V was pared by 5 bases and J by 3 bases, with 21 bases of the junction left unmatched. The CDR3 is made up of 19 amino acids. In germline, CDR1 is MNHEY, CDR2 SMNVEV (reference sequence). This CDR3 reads CASSRRPPVIAGSGYEQYF. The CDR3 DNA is TGTGCCAGCAGTCGCCGCCCGCCCGTGATAGCGGGGTCTGGCTACGAGCAGTACTTC.